What follows are 19 T cell receptor beta chains derived from one specimen sequenced in a study of beta chain features in type 1 diabetes. Sequenced material consisted of expressed TCRB transcripts (all of the isolated RNA was reverse transcribed). Generated by immunoSEQ multiplex PCR, the TCRdb table keeps only in-frame clones and is missing some. The sample carries roughly 330,000 clones, roughly 13% recorded once. No antigens are known for them. The study's findings and limits: When Type 1 diabetes patients were examined, their TCRB CDR3s proved moderately but significantly shorter in all four CD4+ subsets.

Sequencing used naive CD4+ T cells from blood. The receptor source for this set is a woman between 18 and 29 years old with type 1 diabetes.

V gene TRBV2 combines with J gene TRBJ1-2; D not resolved. The CDR3 length is 13 residues. Germline-derived CDR1 and CDR2 are SNHLY and FYNNEI. The V end lost 6 bases, the J end lost 0 bases, and 8 bases lay between the germline ends. The CDR3, as DNA: TGTGCCAGCAGGGCCACAGCTAACTATGGCTACACCTTC. The encoded protein is CASRATANYGYTF.

The genes are TRBV5-4 and TRBJ2-1; D gene unclear. The CDR3 runs 12 residues. The V gene lost 1 base and the J gene lost 7 bases, with 6 bases spanning the gap. The germline gives CDR1 SGHNT, CDR2 YYREEE (reference sequence). DNA of the CDR3: TGTGCCAGCAGCTTGACAGAGAATGAGCAGTTCTTC. Its protein product is CASSLTENEQFF. Complete variable domain (other parts from reference TRBV5-4 and TRBJ2-1): ETGVTQSPTHLIKTRGQQVTLRCSSQSGHNTVSWYQQALGQGPQFIFQYYREEENGRGNFPPRFSGLQFPNYSSELNVNALELDDSALYLCASSLTENEQFFGPGTRLTVL.

This chain joins TRBV11-2 and TRBJ2-1, with D uncertain. The CDR3 is 13 amino acids. Germline V lookup: CDR1 SGHAT, CDR2 FQNNGV. The V gene lost 2 bases and the J gene lost 6 bases, with 8 bases spanning the gap. This CDR3 is CASSLNIANEQFF. The CDR3 nucleotides are TGTGCCAGCAGCTTAAACATCGCCAATGAGCAGTTCTTC.

This clone was seen a few times. The chain has TRBV7-8 and TRBJ2-5, with 7 bases matching TRBD2. Losses at the gene ends were 1 base for V and 5 bases for J; bases not matched to a gene: 4. The CDR3 spans 14 residues. Germline V gene lookup returns CDR1 SGHVS and CDR2 FQNEAQ. CDR3 loop: CASSLVAGEETQYF. In DNA form, the CDR3 reads TGTGCCAGCAGCTTAGTGGCGGGAGAGGAGACCCAGTACTTC.

The rearrangement joins TRBV9 to TRBJ2-1, with unresolved D. Trimming cost V 2 bases and J 4 bases, with 7 bases left between them. This CDR3 region has 13 residues. Germline V gene lookup returns CDR1 SGDLS and CDR2 YYNGEE. In nucleotides, the CDR3 is TGTGCCAGCAGCGTTGCGGTATACAATGAGCAGTTCTTC. This codes for CASSVAVYNEQFF. The full variable domain, rest sourced from reference TRBV9 and TRBJ2-1, is DSGVTQTPKHLITATGQRVTLRCSPRSGDLSVYWYQQSLDQGLQFLIQYYNGEERAKGNILERFSAQQFPDLHSELNLSSLELGDSALYFCASSVAVYNEQFFGPGTRLTVL.

The table lists this clone with a few counts. An end of the junction does not agree with germline; a read error may underlie this. The genes are TRBV2 and TRBJ2-1; 8 nucleotides agree with TRBD1. Germline CDR1 reads SNHLY; CDR2 reads FYNNEI. This CDR3 spans 10 amino acids. The CDR3: CASGDRGQFF. For the CDR3, the DNA is TGTGCCAGCGGTGACAGGGGGCAGTTCTTC.

The chain recombines TRBV19 with TRBJ2-3; TRBD2 matches 14 bases. The CDR3 contains 18 residues. J was trimmed by 5 bases and V by 5 bases; bases with no gene match: 12. CDR1 and CDR2 (germline): LNHDA, SQIVND (reference sequence). The DNA of the CDR3 is TGTGCCAGTAGTCTGGGACTAGCGGGAGCACACAGGGGAGATACGCAGTATTTT. Translating gives CASSLGLAGAHRGDTQYF.

This sequence joins TRBV7-6 and TRBJ2-5; 8 nucleotides line up with TRBD1. Per germline, CDR1 SGHVS and CDR2 FNYEAQ. J was trimmed by 5 bases and V by 6 bases; bases with no gene match: 5. CDR3 size: 13 residues. CDR3 amino acids: CASSLGQVETQYF. In nucleotides, the CDR3 is TGTGCCAGCAGTTTGGGACAGGTGGAGACCCAGTACTTC. Full variable domain (rest looked up from reference TRBV7-6 and TRBJ2-5): GAGVSQSPRYKVTKRGQDVALRCDPISGHVSLYWYRQALGQGPEFLTYFNYEAQQDKSGLPNDRFSAERPEGSISTLTIQRTEQRDSAMYRCASSLGQVETQYFGPGTRLLVL.

The rearrangement joins TRBV28 to TRBJ2-1; 10 bases line up with TRBD2. Germline V CDR1 and CDR2: MDHEN, SYDVKM. Trimming at V came to 3 bases and at J to 0 bases, leaving 8 bases not matched to a gene. There are 18 residues in the CDR3. The CDR3 region is CASSLPSGSLSSYNEQFF. The CDR3 region has the DNA TGTGCCAGCAGTTTGCCTAGCGGGAGTTTGAGCTCCTACAATGAGCAGTTCTTC.

This clone was detected only a few times. The chain carries TRBV23-1 and TRBJ2-2; 13 bases agree with TRBD2. TRBV23-1 is an open reading frame, and its role is uncertain. The CDR3 has 22 amino acids. Unmatched junction bases numbered 16, after V lost 0 bases and J lost 3 bases. The CDR3 nucleotides are TGCGCCAGCAGTCAATCCTTTAAAATTACCGGGACTAGCGGGATACACACCGGGGAGCTGTTTTTT. As protein: CASSQSFKITGTSGIHTGELFF.

The rearrangement joins TRBV28 to TRBJ2-3, with D maybe TRBD2 (5 bases). Germline lookup yields CDR1 MDHEN and CDR2 SYDVKM. With 7 bases removed from V and 7 bases from J, the gap between germline ends came to 15 bases. This CDR3 has 13 amino acids. CDR3 nucleotides: TGTGCCAGCAAAAAAAGGACTGACAATACGCAGTATTTT. This codes for CASKKRTDNTQYF.

The rearrangement uses TRBV7-3 and TRBJ2-5; TRBD1 aligns across 9 bases. Germline trimming cut 4 bases from V and 5 bases from J; bases unmatched to any gene: 2. This CDR3 spans 13 amino acids. Germline-derived CDR1 and CDR2 are SGHTA and FQGTGA. The CDR3 nucleotides read TGTGCCAGCAGCTCACAGGGGGCGGAGACCCAGTACTTC. It specifies CASSSQGAETQYF.

In its sample, this clone was seen a few times. The chain uses TRBV5-5 and TRBJ2-5; D is ambiguous. The CDR3 contains 15 residues. Germline V lookup: CDR1 SGHKS, CDR2 YYEKEE (reference sequence). Deletions cut 0 bases from V and 0 bases from J, with 9 bases between. The CDR3 DNA reads TGTGCCAGCAGCTTGGGTACCTACTACCAAGAGACCCAGTACTTC. This codes for CASSLGTYYQETQYF.

This clone was seen a few times. The V and J genes are TRBV7-9 and TRBJ2-5, with 8 positions matching TRBD1. CDR1 SEHNR and CDR2 FQNEAQ come from the germline V gene (reference sequence). The V segment lost 11 bases and the J segment 1 base; nucleotides outside the gene matches: 6. The CDR3 has 13 residues. The CDR3 here is CASRGLLQETQYF. The DNA of the CDR3 is TGTGCCTCCAGGGGGCTACTCCAAGAGACCCAGTACTTC.

The chain employs TRBV25-1 and TRBJ2-2, with a tentative D call TRBD2 (5 bases). The CDR3 loop spans 18 amino acids. V lost 3 bases to trimming and J lost 1 base, with 18 bases between them. CDR1 is MGHDK and CDR2 is SYGVNS in the germline V gene. The CDR3 DNA sequence: TGTGCCAGCAGTGATAGGGAGTGGAAGGGAAAGAACACCGGGGAGCTGTTTTTT. Translating gives CASSDREWKGKNTGELFF.

The chain employs TRBV10-2 and TRBJ2-7; possible D gene TRBD1, 6 bases. V lost 3 bases, J lost 6 bases, and 21 bases lay in between. Germline V gene data show CDR1 as WSHSY and CDR2 as SAAADI. The CDR3 is 16 residues long. CDR3: CASSEWDTLILPEQYV. The DNA for the CDR3 is TGCGCCAGCAGTGAATGGGACACCCTGATCCTTCCCGAGCAGTACGTC.

This chain joins TRBV30 and TRBJ2-1, with 9 positions matching TRBD2. V shed 1 base and J 15 bases; nucleotides not matched to a gene: 7. This CDR3 is 12 amino acids long. CDR1 is GTSNPN, CDR2 SVGIG, per germline (reference sequence). The DNA of the CDR3 is TGTGCCTGGAGTGGGGGACTAGCCCCACTGTTCTTC. It specifies CAWSGGLAPLFF. Full variable domain (missing parts from reference TRBV30 and TRBJ2-1): SQTIHQWPATLVQPVGSPLSLECTVEGTSNPNLYWYRQAAGRGLQLLFYSVGIGQISSEVPQNLSASRPQDRQFILSSKKLLLSDSGFYLCAWSGGLAPLFFGPGTRLTVL.

Only a few counts were recorded for this clone. The chain recombines TRBV30 with TRBJ2-5; 10 nucleotides agree with TRBD2. Germline assignment: CDR1 GTSNPN and CDR2 SVGIG (reference sequence). This CDR3 is 19 amino acids long. The V gene end was trimmed by 2 bases and the J gene end by 5 bases; junction bases not matched to a gene: 20. This chain's CDR3 is CAWSLGLTSGSGSSETQYF. In DNA, the CDR3 is TGTGCCTGGAGTTTGGGTCTGACTAGCGGGTCGGGGTCGAGCGAGACCCAGTACTTC.

The sample holds a few counts of this clone. This CDR3 reads CASSGDIRQETQYF. As DNA, the CDR3 is TGTGCCAGCAGTGGGGACATACGTCAAGAGACCCAGTACTTC. This chain uses TRBV25-1 with TRBJ2-5, with D possibly being TRBD1 (6 bases). CDR1 is MGHDK and CDR2 is SYGVNS in the germline V gene. CDR3 size: 14 residues. The germline V and J ends were trimmed by 4 bases and 2 bases, with 11 bases remaining between them. The variable domain in full, with the rest retrieved from reference TRBV25-1 and TRBJ2-5, is EADIYQTPRYLVIGTGKKITLECSQTMGHDKMYWYQQDPGMELHLIHYSYGVNSTEKGDLSSESTVSRIRTEHFPLTLESARPSHTSQYLCASSGDIRQETQYFGPGTRLLVL.